These 22 T cell receptor beta chains were all obtained from the same sample, sequenced in a study of response to subunit inactivated influenza vaccine. From the RT-PCR reads, TCRdb called clonotypes with MiXCR, one entry per CDR3 protein. This sample has about 650,000 distinct CDR3 sequences; approximately 15% occur once, and the top ten carry under 14%. This specimen consisted of PBMCs from blood, obtained about 13 days after vaccination. These receptors originate from a man in his forties or fifties who received an inactivated influenza vaccine.

This clonotype has at least ten counts. The chain joins TRBV12-3 or TRBV12-4 to TRBJ2-5; tentative D call: TRBD2 (5 bases). The CDR3 totals 14 residues. V gave up 2 bases and J gave up 2 bases, with 9 bases separating them. CDR3 DNA: TGTGCCAGCAGTTTAAAACTAGAACAAGAGACCCAGTACTTC. Residues: CASSLKLEQETQYF.

This clonotype was observed once. The gene calls are TRBV7-9 and TRBJ2-3; D is perhaps TRBD2 (5 bases). The CDR3 is 14 amino acids. The germline CDR1 and CDR2 sequences are SEHNR and FQNEAQ (reference sequence). Deletions cut 2 bases from V and 4 bases from J, with 10 bases between. In DNA, the CDR3 is TGTGCCAGCAGCTTATCGGGGTCCCCAGATACGCAGTATTTT. Protein sequence: CASSLSGSPDTQYF.

J is TRBJ2-5 and V is TRBV4-1; 9 nucleotides match TRBD1. The CDR3 contains 16 residues. The germline gives CDR1 MGHRA, CDR2 YSYEKL. J lost 4 bases, V lost 1 base, and 7 bases had no gene match. CDR3 residues: CASSQGHRGLRETQYF. CDR3 DNA: TGCGCCAGCAGCCAAGGGCACAGGGGGCTTAGAGAGACCCAGTACTTC.

This rearrangement joins TRBV10-1 to TRBJ2-2, with D perhaps TRBD2 (6 bases). The CDR3 consists of 14 residues. Trimming removed 3 bases from V and 7 bases from J, with 12 bases in between. From germline, CDR1 is WNHNN and CDR2 SYGVQD (reference sequence). The DNA of the CDR3 is TGCGCCAGCAGTGACCGGCGGGGTGGCGGGGAGCTGTTTTTT. Its protein is CASSDRRGGGELFF.

The rearrangement joins TRBV10-3 to TRBJ2-7; 7 positions agree with TRBD1. The CDR3 totals 14 residues. With 0 bases clipped from V and 6 bases from J, the junction kept 5 bases outside the gene matches. Germline CDR1 is ENHRY and CDR2 is SYGVKD. CDR3 DNA: TGTGCCATCAGTGAGTCGACAGGGCGGTTCGAGCAGTACTTC. Translation: CAISESTGRFEQYF.

V and J are TRBV12-3 or TRBV12-4 and TRBJ2-1; 12 bases align to TRBD2. The CDR3 runs to 15 residues. J gave up 8 bases and V 3 bases, and 5 bases lay outside the gene matches. CDR3 coding DNA: TGTGCCAGCAGTTTGTCTAGCGGGGGGGCCGATGAGCAGTTCTTC. Residues: CASSLSSGGADEQFF.

This clonotype has only a few counts. The J gene is TRBJ1-2, the V gene TRBV3-1, with TRBD1 as a possible D gene (6 bases). The CDR3 consists of 12 residues. Between the trimmed V and J ends, which lost 2 bases and 8 bases, there was a span of 9 bases. Germline lookup yields CDR1 LGHDT and CDR2 YNNKEL (reference sequence). CDR3 residues: CASSQQGFGYTF. CDR3 nucleotide sequence: TGTGCCAGCAGCCAACAGGGGTTCGGCTACACCTTC.

The chain couples TRBV6-1 to TRBJ2-7, with TRBD1 matching 10 bases. The CDR3 has 15 amino acids. The germline V gene has CDR1 MNHNS and CDR2 SASEGT. Trimming took 5 bases from V and 1 from J; bases not matched to a gene: 5. The CDR3 coding sequence is TGTGCCAGCAGTCGGACAGGGGGTAGGTCCTACGAGCAGTACTTC. It is translated as CASSRTGGRSYEQYF.

This clonotype was picked up many times. At one of its ends the junction is not consistent with the germline gene, which may arise from a read error. The chain joins TRBV12-3 or TRBV12-4 to TRBJ2-7, with 7 bases aligning to TRBD2. The CDR3 has 11 residues. CDR3 bases: TGTGCCAGCAGCTCCGGAGGGAGGGCCAACTTC. Amino acid sequence: CASSSGGRANF.

The chain combines TRBV14 with TRBJ2-7; TRBD1 aligns across 10 bases. Germline CDR1 and CDR2: SGHDN and FVKESK. Losses at the gene ends were 4 bases for V and 4 bases for J; bases not matched to a gene: 7. The CDR3 consists of 15 residues. CDR3 DNA: TGTGCCAGCAGCCCCAGACAGGGGGCAAGGTACGAGCAGTACTTC. Translating it yields CASSPRQGARYEQYF.

The chain has TRBV28 and TRBJ2-7, with a tentative D call TRBD2 (5 bases). This CDR3 has 16 residues. Germline V CDR1 and CDR2: MDHEN, SYDVKM. The V and J ends lost 5 bases and 0 bases respectively, with 17 bases between them. Here the CDR3 reads CASSNPRTHSSYEQYF. The CDR3, as DNA: TGTGCCAGCAGTAACCCCCGGACTCACAGCTCCTACGAGCAGTACTTC.

This rearrangement joins TRBV30 to TRBJ2-7; tentative D call: TRBD2 (5 bases). CDR1 GTSNPN and CDR2 SVGIG come from the germline V gene (reference sequence). The CDR3 sequence is 11 residues long. V was cut by 2 bases and J by 6 bases, with 8 bases left in between. Here the CDR3 DNA reads TGTGCCTGGAGTCTTGGGAGCGAGCAGTACTTC. This translates into CAWSLGSEQYF. Filled out from reference TRBV30 and TRBJ2-7, the complete variable domain reads SQTIHQWPATLVQPVGSPLSLECTVEGTSNPNLYWYRQAAGRGLQLLFYSVGIGQISSEVPQNLSASRPQDRQFILSSKKLLLSDSGFYLCAWSLGSEQYFGPGTRLTVT.

This clonotype was observed a few times. This sequence joins TRBV14 and TRBJ2-1, with no clear D. Between the trimmed V and J ends, which lost 0 bases and 5 bases, there was a span of 14 bases. The V gene's germline CDR1 is SGHDN and CDR2 FVKESK. This CDR3 contains 16 residues. Here the CDR3 DNA reads TGTGCCAGCAGCCAAGAGTCAAAACTCACAAACAATGAGCAGTTCTTC. Translating gives CASSQESKLTNNEQFF.

This clonotype was found a few times. V and J are TRBV10-3 and TRBJ2-2, with 9 bases fitting TRBD1. CDR3 size: 19 residues. From germline, CDR1 is ENHRY and CDR2 SYGVKD. J gave up 3 bases and V 3 bases, and 14 bases lay outside the gene matches. The DNA for the CDR3 is TGTGCCATCAGTGAAAGAAACCCCGGACGGACAGGGGACACCGGGGAGCTGTTTTTT. Encoded protein: CAISERNPGRTGDTGELFF.

This clonotype was detected a few times. V is TRBV3-1 and J is TRBJ2-1; TRBD2 aligns across 10 bases. This CDR3 has 18 residues. J gave up 7 bases and V 1 base, and 13 bases lay outside the gene matches. From germline, CDR1 is LGHDT and CDR2 YNNKEL (reference sequence). CDR3 nucleotide sequence: TGTGCCAGCAGCCAAGGAGCTCGGCTAGCGGGAGAATCGAATGAGCAGTTCTTC. This translates into CASSQGARLAGESNEQFF.

This clonotype was counted a few times. The chain employs TRBV6-1 and TRBJ2-2, with D maybe TRBD2 (5 bases). Trimming removed 10 bases from V and 3 bases from J, with 18 bases in between. Germline V gene sequence: CDR1 MNHNS, CDR2 SASEGT. The CDR3 runs to 15 residues. Here the CDR3 reads CATRFRGLDTGELFF. The CDR3 DNA reads TGTGCCACCCGATTTAGAGGGCTCGACACCGGGGAGCTGTTTTTT.

This clonotype showed up just a few times. The chain couples TRBV11-2 to TRBJ2-2; D is unclear. The V and J ends lost 6 bases and 6 bases respectively, with 17 bases between them. The CDR3 length is 15 residues. Germline CDR1 reads SGHAT; CDR2 reads FQNNGV. The CDR3 DNA reads as TGTGCCAGCAGTTCCCCCTTGTTCCGTGCCGGGGAGCTGTTTTTT. It yields the protein CASSSPLFRAGELFF.

V and J are TRBV7-9 and TRBJ2-1; D is perhaps TRBD1 or TRBD2 (5 bases each). CDR1 is SEHNR, CDR2 FQNEAQ, per germline (reference sequence). This CDR3 has 15 amino acids. Trimming stripped 5 bases from V and 8 bases from J, with 19 bases between. Here the CDR3 DNA reads TGTGCCAGCAGCCCAAGGGGACCCACGACATATGAGCAGTTCTTC. Amino acid sequence: CASSPRGPTTYEQFF.

This clonotype was seen a handful of times. The chain uses TRBV20-1 and TRBJ1-1; TRBD1 aligns across 8 bases. Trimming removed 3 bases from V and 6 bases from J; junction bases left unmatched: 9. This CDR3 has 14 amino acids. Germline V gives CDR1 DFQATT, CDR2 SNEGSKA (reference sequence). CDR3 nucleotide sequence: TGCAGTGCTAGCGACAGGGGTAGACGGGCTGAAGCTTTCTTT. Its protein is CSASDRGRRAEAFF.

This clonotype occurred a few times. The V call is TRBV6-1, the J call TRBJ1-2; no definite D call. The CDR3 is 13 amino acids. V was pared by 5 bases and J by 6 bases, with 13 bases between. Germline V CDR1 and CDR2: MNHNS, SASEGT. CDR3 sequence: CASSTPRLDGYTF. In DNA, the CDR3 is TGTGCCAGCAGTACCCCCCGGCTCGATGGCTACACCTTC.

The CDR3, as DNA: TGTGCCAGTAAGCCGGGACAGGGGACCTCCTACGAGCAGTACTTC. It encodes CASKPGQGTSYEQYF. The chain is built from TRBV19 and TRBJ2-7; 10 nucleotides line up with TRBD1. V shed 7 bases, J shed 0 bases, and the junction held 6 bases outside the gene matches. The CDR3 has 15 residues. Germline assignment: CDR1 LNHDA and CDR2 SQIVND (reference sequence).

This clonotype occurred a few times. This rearrangement joins TRBV29-1 to TRBJ1-1; possible D gene TRBD1, 5 bases. The CDR3 is 15 residues long. Germline loops: CDR1 SQVTM, CDR2 ANQGSEA. The V gene lost 6 bases and the J gene lost 4 bases, with 21 bases spanning the gap. The CDR3 DNA is TGCAGCGTCCTCCGGGGCCAGGTTTTTAGCACTGAAGCTTTCTTT. It is translated as CSVLRGQVFSTEAFF.